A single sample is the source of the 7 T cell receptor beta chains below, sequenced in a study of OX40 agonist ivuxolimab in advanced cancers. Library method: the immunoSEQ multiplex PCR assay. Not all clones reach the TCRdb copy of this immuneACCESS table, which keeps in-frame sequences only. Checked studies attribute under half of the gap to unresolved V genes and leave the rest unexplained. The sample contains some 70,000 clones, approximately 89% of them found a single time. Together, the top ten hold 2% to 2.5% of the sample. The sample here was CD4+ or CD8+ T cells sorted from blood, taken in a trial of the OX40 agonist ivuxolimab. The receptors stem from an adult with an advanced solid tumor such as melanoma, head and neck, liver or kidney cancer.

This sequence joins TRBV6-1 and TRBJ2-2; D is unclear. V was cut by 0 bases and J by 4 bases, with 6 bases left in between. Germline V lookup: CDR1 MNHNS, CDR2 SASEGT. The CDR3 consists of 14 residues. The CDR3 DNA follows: TGTGCCAGCAGTGAAGCGGGAAGCACCGGGGAGCTGTTTTTT. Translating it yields CASSEAGSTGELFF.

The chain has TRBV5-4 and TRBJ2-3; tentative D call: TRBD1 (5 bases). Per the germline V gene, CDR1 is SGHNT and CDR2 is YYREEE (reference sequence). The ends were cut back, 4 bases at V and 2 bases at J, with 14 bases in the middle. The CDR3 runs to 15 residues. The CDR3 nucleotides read TGTGCCAGCAGCCCAGGAAGGGGCATCACAGATACGCAGTATTTT. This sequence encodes CASSPGRGITDTQYF.

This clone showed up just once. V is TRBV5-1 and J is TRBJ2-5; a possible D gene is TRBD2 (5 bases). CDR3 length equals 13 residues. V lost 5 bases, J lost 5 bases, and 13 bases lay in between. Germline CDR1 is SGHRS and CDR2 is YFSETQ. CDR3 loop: CASRFWGAETQYF. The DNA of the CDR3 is TGCGCCAGCAGATTTTGGGGAGCGGAGACCCAGTACTTC.

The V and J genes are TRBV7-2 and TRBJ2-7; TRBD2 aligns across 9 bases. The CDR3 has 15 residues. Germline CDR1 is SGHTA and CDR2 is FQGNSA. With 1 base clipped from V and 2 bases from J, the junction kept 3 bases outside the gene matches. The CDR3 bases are TGTGCCAGCAGCTTAGAGGCGGGGGGGGCCTACGAGCAGTACTTC. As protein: CASSLEAGGAYEQYF.

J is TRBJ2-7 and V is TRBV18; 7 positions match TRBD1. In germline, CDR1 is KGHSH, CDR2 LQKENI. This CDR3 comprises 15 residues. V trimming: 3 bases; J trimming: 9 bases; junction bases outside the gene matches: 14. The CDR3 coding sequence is TGTGCCAGCTCACCCCAAAGGACAGGTGAGGTAGGGCAGTACTTC. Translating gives CASSPQRTGEVGQYF.

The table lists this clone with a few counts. CDR3 DNA sequence: TGCGCCAGCAGCCCTAGAGTGGGTCACGAGCAGTACTTC. Its protein product is CASSPRVGHEQYF. This chain uses TRBV4-1 with TRBJ2-7; no clear D gene. This CDR3 is 13 amino acids long. Germline V gene data show CDR1 as MGHRA and CDR2 as YSYEKL. V lost 4 bases, J lost 5 bases, and 12 bases lay in between.

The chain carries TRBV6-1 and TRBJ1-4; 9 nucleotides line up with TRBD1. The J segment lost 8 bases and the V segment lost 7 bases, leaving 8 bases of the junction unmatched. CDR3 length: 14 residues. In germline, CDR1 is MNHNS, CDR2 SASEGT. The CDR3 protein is CASTLQGAREKLFF. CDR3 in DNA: TGTGCCAGCACCCTACAGGGGGCACGGGAAAAACTGTTTTTT.